This T cell receptor beta chain originates from a study of blood T cell repertoires in COVID-19. As for the study in general: Some COVID-19 samples were acute and others convalescent; all came from the United States, Italy and Spain. T cells, B-cell-depleted T cells, or PBMCs provided the cDNA or gDNA that served as material.

The length of the CDR3 is 14 residues. Germline-derived CDR1 and CDR2 are LNHDA and SQIVND (reference sequence). V was pared by 9 bases and J by 5 bases, with 7 bases of the junction left unmatched. TCRdb's table, derived via immunoSEQ multiplex PCR, lists solely in-frame clones and lacks some. The sample shows about 62,000 clones, around 80% of them seen only once. There are a few counts of this clone. Sequencing was done on a sample of peripheral blood. The chain joins TRBV19 to TRBJ1-6; 7 positions agree with TRBD1. This clonotype was sampled from an elderly woman with active or convalescent COVID-19. CDR3: CASRGQTDNSPLHF. For the CDR3, the DNA is TGTGCCAGCCGGGGACAGACGGATAATTCACCCCTCCACTTT.